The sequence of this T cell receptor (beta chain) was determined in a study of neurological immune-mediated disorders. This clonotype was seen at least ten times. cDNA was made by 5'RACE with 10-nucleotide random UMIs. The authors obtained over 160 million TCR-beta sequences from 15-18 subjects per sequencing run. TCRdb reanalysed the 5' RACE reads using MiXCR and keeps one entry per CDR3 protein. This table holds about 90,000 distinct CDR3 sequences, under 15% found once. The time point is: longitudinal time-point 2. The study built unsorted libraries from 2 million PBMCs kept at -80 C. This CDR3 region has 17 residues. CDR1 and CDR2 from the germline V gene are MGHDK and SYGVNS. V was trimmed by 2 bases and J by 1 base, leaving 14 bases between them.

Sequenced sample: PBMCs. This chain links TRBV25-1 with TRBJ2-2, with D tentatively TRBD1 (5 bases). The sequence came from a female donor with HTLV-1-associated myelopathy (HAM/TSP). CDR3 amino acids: CASSEVGRTKNTGELFF. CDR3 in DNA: TGTGCCAGCAGTGAAGTGGGTAGGACAAAGAACACCGGGGAGCTGTTTTTT.